This T cell receptor (beta chain) was profiled in a study of shared T cell receptors in the human thymus (dated by TCRdb to the early 2020s). Regarding the study in general: The study examined how self-reactive, shared T-cell receptor alpha chains are generated in the human thymus.

On this clone: Which antigen it targets is not known. No qualities accompany the bases; no much larger clone lies one base away.

Libraries were built with the immunoSEQ multiplex PCR assay. Not all clones reach the TCRdb copy of this immuneACCESS table, which keeps in-frame sequences only. Checked studies attribute under half of the gap to unresolved V genes and leave the rest unexplained. This sample lists 55,000 to 75,000 clones; nearly 95% were detected once. In total, the top ten clones hold roughly 0.03% of the sample. Its CDR3 holds 14 amino acids, cysteine through phenylalanine. Kept here is only the CDR3 DNA, which spans 42 bases and is read in frame from base 1. From a lookup of the germline V gene, CDR1 and CDR2 are LGHNA and YSLEER. V and J are truncated by 0 bases and 8 bases respectively, leaving an intervening sequence of 11 bases.

The source of this sequence is a human donor. The receptor chain draws on TRBV4-3 and TRBJ2-1; too little of a D gene remains to name it. Specimen: thymocytes. This receptor has the CDR3 CASSQDGRSDEQFF. The bases read TGCGCCAGCAGCCAAGATGGACGCAGCGATGAGCAGTTCTTC.